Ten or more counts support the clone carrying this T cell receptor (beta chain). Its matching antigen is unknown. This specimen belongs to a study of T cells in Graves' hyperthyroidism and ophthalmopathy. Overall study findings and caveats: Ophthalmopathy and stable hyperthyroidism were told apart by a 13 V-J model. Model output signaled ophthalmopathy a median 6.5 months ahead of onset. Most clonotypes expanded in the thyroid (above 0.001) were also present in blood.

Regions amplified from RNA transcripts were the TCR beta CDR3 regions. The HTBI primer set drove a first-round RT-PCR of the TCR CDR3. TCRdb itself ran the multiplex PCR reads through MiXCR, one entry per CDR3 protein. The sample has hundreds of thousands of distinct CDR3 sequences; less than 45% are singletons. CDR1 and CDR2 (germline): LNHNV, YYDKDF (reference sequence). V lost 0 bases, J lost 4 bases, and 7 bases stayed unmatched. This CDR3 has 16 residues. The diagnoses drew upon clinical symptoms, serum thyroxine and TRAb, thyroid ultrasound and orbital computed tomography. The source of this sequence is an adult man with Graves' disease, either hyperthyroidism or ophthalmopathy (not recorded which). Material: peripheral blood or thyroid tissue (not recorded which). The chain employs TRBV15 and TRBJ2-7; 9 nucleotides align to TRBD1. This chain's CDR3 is CATSREGGTGPYEQYF. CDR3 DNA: TGTGCCACCAGCAGAGAAGGTGGGACAGGGCCTTACGAGCAGTACTTC.